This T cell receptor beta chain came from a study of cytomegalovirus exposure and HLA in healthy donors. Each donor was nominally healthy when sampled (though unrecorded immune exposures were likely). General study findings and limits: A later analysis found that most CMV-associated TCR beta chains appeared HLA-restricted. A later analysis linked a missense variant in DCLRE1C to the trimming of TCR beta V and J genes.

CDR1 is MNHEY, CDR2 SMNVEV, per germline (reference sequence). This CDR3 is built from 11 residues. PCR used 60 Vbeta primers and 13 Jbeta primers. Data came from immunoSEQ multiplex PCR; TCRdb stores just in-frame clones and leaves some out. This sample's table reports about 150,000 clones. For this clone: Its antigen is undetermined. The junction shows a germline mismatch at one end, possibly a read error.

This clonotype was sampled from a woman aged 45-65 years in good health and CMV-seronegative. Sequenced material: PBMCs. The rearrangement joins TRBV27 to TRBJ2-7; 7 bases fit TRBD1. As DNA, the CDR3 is TGTGCCAAGGGGGTCGGACAGGTAGGTGCCTTC. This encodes CAKGVGQVGAF.